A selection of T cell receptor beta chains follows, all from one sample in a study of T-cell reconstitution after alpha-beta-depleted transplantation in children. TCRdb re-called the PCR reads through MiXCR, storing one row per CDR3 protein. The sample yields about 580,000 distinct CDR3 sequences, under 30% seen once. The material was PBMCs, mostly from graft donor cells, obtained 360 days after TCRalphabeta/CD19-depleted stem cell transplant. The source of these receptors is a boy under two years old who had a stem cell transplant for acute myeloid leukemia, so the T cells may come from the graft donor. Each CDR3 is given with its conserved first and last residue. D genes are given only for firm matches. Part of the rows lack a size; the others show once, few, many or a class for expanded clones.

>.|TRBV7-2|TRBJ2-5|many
CASSLLAETQYF
TGTGCCAGCAGCTTACTCGCAGAGACCCAGTACTTC
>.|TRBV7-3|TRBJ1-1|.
CASSWSRNTEAFF
TGTGCCAGCAGCTGGTCCCGTAACACTGAAGCTTTCTTT
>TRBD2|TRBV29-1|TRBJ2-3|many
CSVGGLAGGSTDTQYF
TGCAGCGTTGGTGGACTAGCGGGGGGGTCCACAGATACGCAGTATTTT
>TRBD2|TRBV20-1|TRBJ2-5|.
CSARDLRGNQETQYF
TGCAGTGCTAGAGATCTGCGGGGGAACCAAGAGACCCAGTACTTC
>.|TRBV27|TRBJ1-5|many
CASRPRGISNQPQHF
TGTGCCAGCAGGCCTCGAGGAATTAGCAATCAGCCCCAGCATTTT
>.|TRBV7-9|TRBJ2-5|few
CASSLIRDGQETQYF
TGTGCCAGCAGCTTAATCAGGGATGGCCAAGAGACCCAGTACTTC
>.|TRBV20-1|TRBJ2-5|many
CSARGAPREYF
TGCAGTGCTAGGGGGGCCCCGAGGGAATACTTC
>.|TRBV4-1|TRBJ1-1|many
CASSQDRSMNTEAFF
TGCGCCAGCAGCCAAGATCGCAGCATGAACACTGAAGCTTTCTTT
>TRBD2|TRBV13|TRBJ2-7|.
CASSAVTSGNSYEQYF
TGTGCCAGCAGCGCCGTGACTAGCGGGAACTCCTACGAGCAGTACTTC
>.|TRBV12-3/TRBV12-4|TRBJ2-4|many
CASSYDSIKNIQYF
TGTGCCAGCAGCTACGACAGTATCAAAAACATTCAGTACTTC
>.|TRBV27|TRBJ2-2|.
CASSLSATGANTGELFF
TGTGCCAGCAGTTTATCCGCGACAGGAGCGAACACCGGGGAGCTGTTTTTT
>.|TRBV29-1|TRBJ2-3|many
CSVAGSSGSSDTQYF
TGCAGCGTTGCTGGCTCCAGCGGATCGTCAGATACGCAGTATTTT
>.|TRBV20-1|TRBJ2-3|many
CSAYPQSSTDTQYF
TGCAGTGCTTACCCTCAGAGTAGCACAGATACGCAGTATTTT
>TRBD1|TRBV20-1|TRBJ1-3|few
CSARGAGGQTGNTIYF
TGCAGTGCTAGAGGGGCAGGGGGACAAACTGGAAACACCATATATTTT
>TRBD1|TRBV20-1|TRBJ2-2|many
CSASPKGQWNTGELFF
TGCAGTGCTAGCCCAAAGGGACAGTGGAACACCGGGGAGCTGTTTTTT
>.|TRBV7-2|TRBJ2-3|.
CASSPPIRGATDTQYF
TGTGCCAGCAGCCCCCCTATCCGGGGGGCAACAGATACGCAGTATTTT
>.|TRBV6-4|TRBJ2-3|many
CASSPLTPPRISSTDTQYF
TGTGCCAGCAGTCCTTTAACCCCGCCGAGGATCTCTAGCACAGATACGCAGTATTTT
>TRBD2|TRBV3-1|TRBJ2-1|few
CASSQGLAANNEQFF
TGTGCCAGCAGCCAGGGACTAGCGGCAAACAATGAGCAGTTCTTC
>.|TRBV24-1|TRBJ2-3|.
CATSAQGKGPDTQYF
TGTGCCACCAGTGCCCAAGGAAAAGGTCCAGATACGCAGTATTTT
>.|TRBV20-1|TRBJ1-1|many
CSARAPQGGGEAFF
TGCAGTGCTAGAGCCCCACAGGGTGGTGGTGAAGCTTTCTTT
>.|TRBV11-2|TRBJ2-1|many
CASSLVRGGEQFF
TGTGCCAGCAGCTTAGTAAGGGGTGGCGAGCAGTTCTTC
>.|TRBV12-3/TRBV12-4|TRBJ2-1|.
CASSFWGAMEFF
TGTGCCAGCAGTTTTTGGGGGGCGATGGAGTTCTTC
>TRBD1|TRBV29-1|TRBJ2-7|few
CSVGGTGTGKYEQYF
TGCAGCGTTGGGGGGACCGGGACAGGGAAGTACGAGCAGTACTTC
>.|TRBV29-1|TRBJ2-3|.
CSVWGLEFRATIVTDTQYF
TGCAGCGTTTGGGGCCTGGAGTTTCGGGCTACGATTGTCACAGATACGCAGTATTTT
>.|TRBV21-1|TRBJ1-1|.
CASSKLKQTGRHTEAFF
TGTGCCAGCAGCAAGTTGAAGCAGACAGGGCGGCACACTGAAGCTTTCTTT
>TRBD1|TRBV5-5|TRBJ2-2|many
CASSTGQARTGELFF
TGTGCCAGCAGCACCGGACAGGCCCGAACCGGGGAGCTGTTTTTT
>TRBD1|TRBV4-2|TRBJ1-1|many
CASSQGRQGPFEAFF
TGTGCCAGCAGCCAAGGCCGACAGGGACCGTTTGAAGCTTTCTTT
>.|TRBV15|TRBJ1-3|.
CATSRGRDGGNTIYF
TGTGCCACCAGCAGAGGCCGGGACGGGGGAAACACCATATATTTT
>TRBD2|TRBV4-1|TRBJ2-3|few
CASSLGLALSADTQYF
TGCGCCAGCAGCCTGGGACTAGCTCTTTCGGCAGATACGCAGTATTTT
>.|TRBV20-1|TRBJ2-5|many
CSARPGGGWQETQYF
TGCAGTGCTAGACCCGGAGGGGGGTGGCAAGAGACCCAGTACTTC
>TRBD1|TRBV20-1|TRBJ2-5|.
CSASLRGLVGVGETQYF
TGCAGTGCTAGCCTCAGGGGGCTTGTGGGGGTAGGAGAGACCCAGTACTTC
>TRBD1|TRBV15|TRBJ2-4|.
CATSRDLGTGGTLAKNIQYF
TGTGCCACCAGCAGAGATCTAGGGACAGGGGGGACTCTAGCCAAAAACATTCAGTACTTC
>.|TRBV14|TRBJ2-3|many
CASSQVGGPPTDTQYF
TGTGCCAGCAGCCAAGTTGGGGGGCCCCCCACAGATACGCAGTATTTT